The T cell receptor (beta chain) described here comes from a study of T cell repertoires in cytomegalovirus infection. One entry per CDR3 protein, called by TCRdb with MiXCR from the reads. The sample lists 160,000 or so distinct CDR3 sequences; 15% to 20% were seen once. Deletions cut 1 base from V and 9 bases from J, with 10 bases between. Germline CDR1 reads SEHNR; CDR2 reads FQNEAQ (reference sequence). CDR3 length: 13 amino acids. The sequenced material came from CD8+ T cells from PBMCs. This chain joins TRBV7-9 and TRBJ2-1; D may be TRBD2 (6 bases). The sequence derives from a human donor in good health (CMV status not recorded). Some clones in this sample may be carry-over from other donors' samples. The DNA of the CDR3 is TGTGCCAGCAGCTTAGGAACTAGCAGTGAGCAGTTCTTC. It yields the protein CASSLGTSSEQFF.